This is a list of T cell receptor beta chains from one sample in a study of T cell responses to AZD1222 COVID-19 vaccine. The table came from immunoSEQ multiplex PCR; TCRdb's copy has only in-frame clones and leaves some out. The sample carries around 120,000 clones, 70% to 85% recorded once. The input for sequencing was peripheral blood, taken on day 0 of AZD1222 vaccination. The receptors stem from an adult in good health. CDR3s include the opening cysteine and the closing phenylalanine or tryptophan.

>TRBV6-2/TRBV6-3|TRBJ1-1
CASSYRPDSEAFF
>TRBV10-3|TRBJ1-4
CATSGTGPEKLFF
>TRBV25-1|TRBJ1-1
CASSPLGHTEAFF
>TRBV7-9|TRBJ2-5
CASSLGTGETQYF
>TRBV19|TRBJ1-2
CASSTQTGRTYGYTF
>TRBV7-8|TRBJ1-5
CASSPVGGLARGNQPQHF
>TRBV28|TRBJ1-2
CASSPADGYTF
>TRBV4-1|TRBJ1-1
CASRMTGGAEAFF
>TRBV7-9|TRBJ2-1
CASSLAHGTGLDVGNEQFF
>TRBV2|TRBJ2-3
CASSVGYTDTQYF
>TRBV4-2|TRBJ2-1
CASSPLGQGDYNEQFF
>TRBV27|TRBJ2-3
CASSAGTQVSTDTQYF
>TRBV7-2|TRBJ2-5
CASSLAGGGASETQYF
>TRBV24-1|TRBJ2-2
CATSGPVGGTGELFF
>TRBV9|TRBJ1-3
CASSGEGTNTIYF
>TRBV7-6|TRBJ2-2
CASAQGFTSGELFF
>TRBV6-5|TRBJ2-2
CASRIGTNTGELFF
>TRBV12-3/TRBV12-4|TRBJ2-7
CASSPGLVYEQYF
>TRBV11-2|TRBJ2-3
CASSLQWGGTDTQYF
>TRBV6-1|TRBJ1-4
CASSGLLGGADEKLFF